This TCR beta chain was obtained from a study of blood T cell repertoires in COVID-19. Germline V gene lookup returns CDR1 MGHRA and CDR2 YSYEKL. J gave up 4 bases and V 4 bases, and 3 bases lay outside the gene matches. CDR3 size: 13 residues. In the original processing: Counts of nucleated cells, estimated from reference gene primer amplification, were obtained. Only in-frame clones appear in the TCRdb table, and some are missing; sequencing was by immunoSEQ multiplex PCR. V and J calls plus clone size are reproduced from that table; the DNA served to infer D and trimming. The sample lists tens of thousands of clones; about nine tenths were seen once.

Source material: peripheral blood. V usage is TRBV4-1 and J usage is TRBJ1-1, with TRBD1 matching over 7 bases. This clonotype was obtained from a woman between 50 and 59 years old in a cohort sampled during active COVID-19. The CDR3 protein is CASSRQGPTEAFF. CDR3 sequence (DNA): TGCGCCAGCAGCCGACAGGGACCCACTGAAGCTTTCTTT.